This T cell receptor beta chain came from a study of shared clonotypes between healthy human individuals. Whole-study context: Each donor's CD8 memory used one plate, CD8 naive two, each CD4 subset three.

Genomic DNA of each subset was evenly split across several immunoSEQ plates. TCRdb keeps only in-frame clones here, not all; method: immunoSEQ multiplex PCR. The table shows 1.6 million or so clones, with approximately 98.5% occurring only once. The J segment lost 4 bases and the V segment lost 6 bases, leaving 7 bases of the junction unmatched. Germline V gives CDR1 SGHRS, CDR2 YFSETQ. CDR3 size: 14 residues. Both subsets, CD45RA+ naive and CD45RA-negative memory, were split from the CD4+ cells. Points on this clone: Antigen: not known.

General study results and limits: Unshared clonotypes carried lower generation probabilities than those common to all four donors.

The TCR comes from a man under 40 in good health. Sequences were obtained from naive CD4+ T cells sorted from blood. Subset defined: CD45RA+ positively selected. The chain carries TRBV5-1 and TRBJ2-7; TRBD1 matches at 10 bases. The CDR3: CASTMTGGEYEQYF. The CDR3 nucleotides read TGCGCCAGCACCATGACAGGGGGCGAATACGAGCAGTACTTC.